This T cell receptor (beta chain) was sequenced in a study of control samples from healthy donors and cancer patients. Some clones are missing from TCRdb's copy, which holds only in-frame ones; the method was immunoSEQ multiplex PCR. The sample includes more than 95,000 clones, about 89% seen only once; the top ten take over 2.5%. With 6 bases removed from V and 5 bases from J, the gap between germline ends came to 19 bases. Germline CDR1 is SGHTA and CDR2 is FQGTGA. This CDR3 has 15 residues. This TCR came from a man aged 60-69 years in good health. This chain joins TRBV7-3 and TRBJ1-1, with D unresolved. The sequencing input was blood. CDR3: CASSFDAARGTEAFF. CDR3 nucleotides: TGTGCCAGCAGTTTTGATGCCGCCCGAGGGACTGAAGCTTTCTTT. Full variable domain (missing parts from reference TRBV7-3 and TRBJ1-1): GAGVSQTPSNKVTEKGKYVELRCDPISGHTALYWYRQSLGQGPEFLIYFQGTGAADDSGLPNDRFFAVRPEGSVSTLKIQRTERGDSAVYLCASSFDAARGTEAFFGQGTRLTVV.